Reported below is one T cell receptor beta chain. The antigen it recognizes is unknown. The input lacks base qualities; no much larger clone sits a single base away. Systemically healthy Caucasian individuals from Russia, approximately 39 in total and aged roughly 6 to 100 years, were included as donors. Approximately 9.7 milliliters of peripheral blood were drawn from each donor into EDTA-treated Vacutainer tubes. Ficoll-Paque density-gradient centrifugation was used to isolate PBMCs, with at least 7 million per sample. Total RNA, at least 6 micrograms per sample, was extracted from PBMCs with Trizol reagent. The percentages of naive CD45RAhigh/CD27high T cells were determined by flow cytometry on a PBMC aliquot from every donor. The receptor library was made with 5' RACE. TCRdb shows the sequencer as Illumina HiSeq 2500. A second PCR of roughly 7 to 11 cycles was performed with a sample-barcoded 5' primer and a J-beta primer mix. A unique molecular identifier was introduced onto each TCR beta cDNA molecule by a template-switch 5' adaptor carrying 12 random nucleotides. Each sample yielded at least 2.5 million CDR3-containing paired-end reads. The Mint cDNA synthesis kit, primed by a TRBC-specific oligonucleotide, was used to synthesize first-strand cDNA from all RNA. Following uracil-DNA glycosylase treatment, a first 18-cycle PCR with universal primers M1SS and BC2_uni_R was performed on all cDNA. As for the original processing: For normalization, 1 million high-quality reads were randomly selected from each sample, with every read carrying a distinct molecular identifier. Instead of being binned into consensus sequences, reads that shared molecular identifiers were thrown out. MiTCR, with a Q25 quality threshold and the strictest error-elimination algorithm, was used for CDR3 identification, clonotype clustering and error correction. A nonparametric unseen species model with Euler transformation was used to estimate a lower bound on total TCR beta diversity. Clones were called with MiXCR by TCRdb after fastp trimmed the public reads at Q25, and only in-frame beta chains were retained. Each entry is one CDR3 protein sequence, shown with its most common DNA and genes. The V and J calls reflect TCRdb's pipeline rather than the authors' work. This sample has just under 900,000 distinct CDR3 sequences in its table, and roughly 26% of those were observed once. The top ten clonotypes cover roughly 17% of the sample.

The germline V gene (reference sequence) specifies DFQATT as CDR1 and SNEGSKA as CDR2. V is pared back by 3 bases and J by 5 bases, with 16 bases lying between the germline termini. The cysteine opens and the phenylalanine closes a CDR3 of 14 amino acids. Only the CDR3 DNA is retained, 42 bases long and in frame from the first base. This record comes from a study of blood T cells in healthy people across ages (dated by TCRdb to the mid-2010s). For the study in its entirety: In model experiments, template switching captured roughly one uniquely barcoded TCR beta cDNA molecule for every two T cells. Using deep sequencing normalized with unique cDNA molecular identifiers, the study measured how TCR beta repertoire diversity changes with age. The donors were divided into four age groups: young (average around 17 years), middle-aged (over 35), aged (about 56) and long-lived (about 80). Two additional independent replicas of 1 million unique cDNA reads from the same blood draw were analyzed for two donors (one aged 18 to 30 and one aged 80 or older). Donors of different ages were randomly distributed across sequencing lanes to avoid experimental bias. Study-level results and caveats: Estimates of total diversity from one million sequenced T cells were regarded as lower bounds and underestimates. Observed TCR beta diversity correlated strongly with the percentage of naive T cells measured by flow cytometry. Compared with the aged group, the long-lived group had more naive CD4+ T cells, fewer expanded clones and increased TCR diversity, a pattern suggesting age selection. Because the CMV infection status of the donors was unknown, age-related changes in expanded clonotypes may potentially have been confounded. As age increased, observed TCR beta diversity per million T cells dropped in a roughly linear way, and a significant reduction was already evident by age 40. Since profiling was done on bulk unsorted PBMCs, naive and antigen-experienced compartments could not be conclusively compared.

The TCR comes from a woman of 80 years or more in good health. Sequencing input: blood. The chain is encoded by TRBV20-1 joined to TRBJ2-5; tentative D gene TRBD2, with 6 bases matching. The CDR3 loop reads CSARRGGRTETQYF. The DNA sequence follows: TGCAGTGCTAGGAGGGGAGGTCGTACGGAGACCCAGTACTTC.